This T cell receptor (beta chain) was sequenced in a study of blood T cells in healthy people across ages (dated by TCRdb to the mid-2010s). For the wider study: In model experiments, template switching captured roughly one uniquely barcoded TCR beta cDNA molecule for every two T cells. Two additional independent replicas of 1 million unique cDNA reads from the same blood draw were analyzed for two donors (one aged 18 to 29 and one aged 80 or older). The donors were split into four age groups: young (average 16 years), middle-aged (about 40), aged (approximately 60) and long-lived (more than 80). Age-related changes in TCR beta repertoire diversity were measured in the study by deep sequencing normalized with unique cDNA molecular identifiers. To avoid experimental bias, donors of different ages were randomly spread across the sequencing lanes.

Overall results and qualifications from the work: As age increased, observed TCR beta diversity per million T cells dropped in a roughly linear way, and a significant reduction was already evident by age about 40. Donor CMV infection status was unknown, potentially confounding age-related changes in expanded clonotypes. The long-lived group showed more naive CD4+ T cells, fewer expanded clones and increased TCR diversity than the aged group, suggesting age selection. A strong correlation was found between observed TCR beta diversity and the percentage of naive T cells measured by flow cytometry. Conclusive comparison of naive and antigen-experienced compartments was prevented by the profiling of bulk unsorted PBMCs. Total diversity estimates from one million sequenced T cells were considered lower bounds and underestimates.

The donors were under 40 Caucasian individuals from Russia, aged roughly 6 to 90 years, who were systemically healthy. Each donor gave roughly 11 milliliters of peripheral blood, drawn into EDTA-treated Vacutainer tubes. Ficoll-Paque density-gradient centrifugation was used to isolate PBMCs, with at least 7 million per sample. Total RNA was extracted from PBMCs with Trizol reagent, with at least 5.5 micrograms obtained per sample. For every donor, flow cytometry on a PBMC aliquot measured the percentage of naive CD45RAhigh/CD27high T cells. CDR1 and CDR2 are read off the germline V gene (reference sequence) as LGHDT and YNNKEL. The CDR3 runs 10 amino acids, cysteine and phenylalanine included. Only CDR3 DNA is held: 30 bases, read in frame from base 1. Comment on this clonotype: Its specific antigen is unknown. It may be a read error: a sequence one base away is much more abundant.

The library was made by 5' RACE. The run used an Illumina HiSeq 2500. A second PCR of roughly 7 to 12 cycles was run with a J-beta primer mix and a sample-barcoded 5' primer. Each TCR beta cDNA molecule received a unique molecular identifier from a template-switch 5' adaptor carrying 12 random nucleotides. Each sample yielded at least 2.5 million CDR3-containing paired-end reads. The Mint cDNA synthesis kit, primed by a TRBC-specific oligonucleotide, was used to synthesize first-strand cDNA from all RNA. Following uracil-DNA glycosylase treatment, a first 18-cycle PCR with universal primers M1SS and BC2_uni_R was performed on all cDNA. On the study's bioinformatics: Each sample was normalized by randomly selecting 1 million high-quality reads, each carrying a distinct molecular identifier. Instead of being binned into consensus sequences, reads with shared molecular identifiers were discarded. MiTCR, set to a Q25 quality threshold and the strictest error-elimination algorithm, was used for CDR3 identification, clonotype clustering and error correction. A nonparametric unseen species model with Euler transformation was used to estimate lower-bound total TCR beta diversity. The public sequencing data were trimmed at Q25 with fastp and processed into clonotypes with MiXCR by TCRdb, which kept only in-frame beta chains. Each entry is one CDR3 protein sequence, shown with its most common DNA and genes. TCRdb, rather than the study authors, made the V and J calls. A total of hundreds of thousands of distinct CDR3 sequences appear in this sample, 56% of them only once. The ten most abundant clones make up about a quarter of the sample.

Material: blood. Here the chain combines TRBV3-1 and TRBJ2-1, with no D gene named confidently. This receptor was obtained from a man aged 40-50 years in good health. In nucleotide form, the sequence is TGTGCAAGCGAGGTTACTGAGCAGTTCTTC. Translated, it reads CASEVTEQFF.